This is a list of T cell receptor beta chains from one sample in a study of cytomegalovirus exposure and HLA in healthy donors. Some clones are missing from TCRdb's copy, which holds only in-frame ones; the method was immunoSEQ multiplex PCR. The sample includes 180,000 or so clones, just over 75% of them seen just once. Sequenced input: PBMCs. Receptors were obtained from a man younger than 35 in good health and CMV-seronegative. Both conserved end residues are part of each CDR3. A D gene is named only where the DNA matches it firmly. Only part of the rows carry a size: once, few, many, or a class if the clone is expanded.

d_gene	v_gene	j_gene	abundance	CDR3aa	CDR3nt
TRBD1	TRBV2	TRBJ2-7	-	CANRGTGSIEQYF	TGTGCCAACCGCGGGACAGGGTCAATCGAGCAGTACTTC
TRBD1	TRBV5-1	TRBJ2-7	-	CASSFISGQGAYEQYF	TGCGCCAGCAGCTTTATCTCGGGACAGGGAGCCTACGAGCAGTACTTC
-	TRBV7-8	TRBJ2-5	-	CASSPLRRREETQYF	TGTGCCAGCAGCCCTTTACGTCGCAGGGAAGAGACCCAGTACTTC
TRBD1	TRBV9	TRBJ1-2	-	CASSFLSQGTVEGYTF	TGTGCCAGCAGCTTCCTGTCACAGGGGACCGTGGAGGGCTACACCTTC
-	TRBV29-1	TRBJ1-2	-	CSVRSGVGYTF	TGCAGCGTCCGTTCAGGGGTTGGCTACACCTTC
-	TRBV6-5	TRBJ1-5	-	CASSLEGGNQPQHF	TGTGCCAGCAGTTTGGAGGGAGGCAATCAGCCCCAGCATTTT
-	TRBV11-1	TRBJ2-1	-	CASSLGRAAEQFF	TGTGCCAGCAGCTTGGGCAGGGCCGCTGAGCAGTTCTTC
-	TRBV4-3	TRBJ1-2	-	CASSQIYDGSNYGYTF	TGCGCCAGCAGCCAAATCTATGACGGGTCTAACTATGGCTACACCTTC
-	TRBV2	TRBJ1-1	-	CASSGTGGNTEAFF	TGTGCCAGCAGTGGTACCGGGGGGAACACTGAAGCTTTCTTT
-	TRBV12-5	TRBJ1-1	-	CASGLAVDRTVTEAFF	TGTGCTAGTGGTTTGGCCGTAGACAGAACTGTAACTGAAGCTTTCTTT
TRBD1	TRBV7-9	TRBJ1-4	-	CASSWGQGGEKLFF	TGTGCCAGCAGCTGGGGACAGGGTGGTGAAAAACTGTTTTTT
-	TRBV10-1	TRBJ1-2	-	CASSESGDTNYGYTF	TGCGCCAGCAGTGAGTCGGGGGACACAAACTATGGCTACACCTTC
-	TRBV25-1	TRBJ1-2	-	CASSELAGNYGYTF	TGTGCCAGCAGTGAACTTGCAGGGAACTATGGCTACACCTTC
-	TRBV5-6	TRBJ2-5	-	CASSLSGYKETQYF	TGTGCCAGCAGCTTGTCAGGGTATAAGGAGACCCAGTACTTC
-	TRBV11-2	TRBJ2-4	-	CASISRRGPSPVDIQYF	TGTGCCAGCATTTCTCGTAGGGGCCCCTCGCCCGTGGACATTCAGTACTTC
TRBD1	TRBV7-9	TRBJ2-7	once	CASSTSLGPTGLTYEQYF	TGTGCCAGCAGCACAAGCTTAGGTCCGACAGGGCTTACCTACGAGCAGTACTTC
TRBD1	TRBV7-9	TRBJ2-1	-	CASRPGQGGRNEQFF	TGTGCCAGCAGACCTGGACAGGGTGGTCGCAATGAGCAGTTCTTC
TRBD1	TRBV19	TRBJ2-5	-	CASMDRSFAETQYF	TGTGCCAGTATGGACAGGTCCTTTGCAGAGACCCAGTACTTC
-	TRBV27	TRBJ1-1	-	CASSSAGINTEAFF	TGTGCCAGCAGTTCCGCAGGGATCAACACTGAAGCTTTCTTT
TRBD2	TRBV2	TRBJ2-1	few	CASRAGGSNNEQFF	TGTGCCAGCAGAGCGGGGGGGAGTAACAATGAGCAGTTCTTC
-	TRBV7-9	TRBJ2-1	-	CASSLSQGGGSYNEQFF	TGTGCCAGCAGCTTATCGCAGGGCGGGGGCAGTTACAATGAGCAGTTCTTC
-	TRBV4-3	TRBJ1-1	-	CASSQDQLNTEAFF	TGCGCCAGCAGCCAAGATCAGTTGAACACTGAAGCTTTCTTT
TRBD1	TRBV6-5	TRBJ1-3	-	CASKKDRGGNTIYF	TGTGCCAGCAAAAAAGACAGGGGCGGAAACACCATATATTTT
-	TRBV6-1	TRBJ1-5	few	CASKTRGSNQPQHF	TGTGCCAGCAAGACCAGAGGTAGCAATCAGCCCCAGCATTTT
TRBD1	TRBV5-8	TRBJ1-5	-	CASITDRGVVQPQHF	TGTGCCAGCATCACTGACAGGGGGGTAGTTCAGCCCCAGCATTTT
-	TRBV11-1	TRBJ1-2	-	CASIRSGETSPFSGYTF	TGTGCCAGCATCCGATCAGGGGAGACCAGTCCTTTTAGCGGCTACACCTTC
TRBD1	TRBV5-8	TRBJ2-7	-	CASSLGQGPYEQYF	TGTGCCAGCAGCTTGGGACAGGGGCCCTACGAGCAGTACTTC
-	TRBV7-2	TRBJ2-3	-	CASSQARGGPDTQYF	TGTGCCAGCAGCCAAGCTAGGGGAGGCCCAGATACGCAGTATTTT
TRBD1	TRBV5-4	TRBJ1-1	-	CASSPPGQGVTEAFF	TGTGCCAGCAGCCCGCCGGGACAGGGGGTCACTGAAGCTTTCTTT
TRBD2	TRBV9	TRBJ2-3	-	CASSPRGGRPTSADTQYF	TGTGCCAGCAGCCCGAGGGGCGGGAGGCCCACCTCGGCAGATACGCAGTATTTT
TRBD2	TRBV5-6	TRBJ2-1	-	CASSLRESSGRGQFF	TGTGCCAGCAGCTTGAGGGAGTCTAGCGGGAGGGGGCAGTTCTTC
-	TRBV7-8	TRBJ1-1	-	CASSLGLQMNTEAFF	TGTGCCAGCAGCTTAGGCCTACAGATGAACACTGAAGCTTTCTTT
TRBD2	TRBV19	TRBJ2-5	-	CASSAPGTSGREQYF	TGTGCCAGTAGTGCCCCCGGGACTAGCGGGAGGGAGCAGTACTTC
-	TRBV6-5	TRBJ1-1	-	CASSFRQFTEAFF	TGTGCCAGCAGTTTCCGACAGTTCACTGAAGCTTTCTTT
-	TRBV30	TRBJ1-2	-	CAWQQGYVGYTF	TGTGCCTGGCAACAGGGATATGTTGGCTACACCTTC
TRBD2	TRBV20-1	TRBJ2-1	-	CSALTGGEQFF	TGCAGTGCCCTCACGGGGGGTGAGCAGTTCTTC
TRBD1	TRBV7-9	TRBJ1-2	-	CASSRQTGENGYTF	TGTGCCAGCAGCCGACAGACAGGGGAGAATGGCTACACCTTC
-	TRBV7-3	TRBJ1-1	-	CASRDSHTTEAFF	TGTGCCAGCAGGGACAGCCATACCACTGAAGCTTTCTTT
-	TRBV5-6	TRBJ2-7	-	CASSLVRSSYEQYF	TGTGCCAGCAGCTTGGTTAGGAGCTCCTACGAGCAGTACTTC
-	TRBV19	TRBJ1-2	-	CASSIGRGGYTF	TGTGCCAGTAGTATCGGTAGAGGTGGCTACACCTTC
-	TRBV5-4	TRBJ2-7	-	CASSHGSRQAYEQYF	TGTGCCAGCAGCCACGGATCTCGACAGGCCTACGAGCAGTACTTC
-	TRBV4-1	TRBJ2-7	-	CASSQDMGGSTLTYEQYF	TGCGCCAGCAGCCAAGACATGGGGGGTTCCACCTTGACCTACGAGCAGTACTTC
-	TRBV18	TRBJ2-2	-	CASSPPLQGSTGELFF	TGTGCCAGCTCACCACCGTTACAGGGTTCCACCGGGGAGCTGTTTTTT
-	TRBV21-1	TRBJ2-1	-	CASLLAGRDNEQFF	TGTGCCAGCCTCCTGGCGGGGCGGGACAATGAGCAGTTCTTC
-	TRBV10-3	TRBJ1-2	-	CATKDSTYGYTF	TGTGCCACCAAGGACAGTACCTATGGCTACACCTTC
-	TRBV6-1	TRBJ2-1	-	CASSDGGGFHNEQFF	TGTGCCAGCAGTGATGGGGGGGGCTTCCACAATGAGCAGTTCTTC
-	TRBV28	TRBJ1-2	-	CASSTLGQGYTF	TGTGCCAGCAGTACACTAGGACAGGGCTACACCTTC
-	TRBV30	TRBJ2-3	-	CAWSGLVGDTQYF	TGTGCCTGGAGTGGACTAGTGGGGGATACGCAGTATTTT
-	TRBV7-9	TRBJ1-3	-	CASSPDVGVNTIYF	TGTGCCAGCAGCCCCGACGTAGGAGTAAACACCATATATTTT
-	TRBV5-1	TRBJ2-1	-	CASSSVEGFDNEQFF	TGCGCCAGCAGCTCGGTGGAGGGGTTTGACAATGAGCAGTTCTTC
-	TRBV5-1	TRBJ2-3	once	CASGPEGQVDTQYF	TGCGCCAGCGGGCCGGAGGGCCAGGTAGATACGCAGTATTTT
-	TRBV6-4	TRBJ1-2	-	CASSATTGGYGYTF	TGTGCCAGCAGTGCGACGACAGGTGGCTATGGCTACACCTTC
TRBD1	TRBV6-5	TRBJ2-7	-	CASKWADRPEQYF	TGTGCCAGCAAGTGGGCGGACAGGCCCGAGCAGTACTTC